This T cell receptor (beta chain) is drawn from a study of T-cell memory formation after mild COVID-19. Study summary: Across donors, TCR clusters were largely donor specific. General observations from the study: In second-wave clones peaking day 37, SARS-CoV-2 specificity remained unconfirmed. Clones that got smaller from day 15 to 85 had even CD4/CD8, while clones growing later tipped toward CD4+.

Germline CDR1 reads KGHSH; CDR2 reads LQKENI. The CDR3 runs to 15 residues. V was trimmed by 3 bases and J by 8 bases, leaving 17 bases between them. Via MiXCR, TCRdb re-called the 5' RACE reads, giving one row per CDR3 protein. Seen here are roughly 170,000 distinct CDR3 sequences, 15% to 20% observed once, and the top ten hold 3% to 4%. The sample holds a few counts of this clonotype. The antigen remains unidentified. The sequence was obtained from a young man who had mild COVID-19 (a few samples of this study predate the infection). Cell type and time point are not known. The V gene is TRBV18, the J gene TRBJ2-1, with D uncertain. The sequencing sample was made of PBMCs or a T cell subset sorted from them (not recorded which). CDR3 sequence reads: CASSPLGKDGYEQFF. Written as DNA, the CDR3 is TGTGCCAGCTCACCCCTCGGAAAAGACGGGTATGAGCAGTTCTTC. The full variable domain, in which reference TRBV18 and TRBJ2-1 provide the parts outside the CDR3, is NAGVMQNPRHLVRRRGQEARLRCSPMKGHSHVYWYRQLPEEGLKFMVYLQKENIIDESGMPKERFSAEFPKEGPSILRIQQVVRGDSAAYFCASSPLGKDGYEQFFGPGTRLTVL.